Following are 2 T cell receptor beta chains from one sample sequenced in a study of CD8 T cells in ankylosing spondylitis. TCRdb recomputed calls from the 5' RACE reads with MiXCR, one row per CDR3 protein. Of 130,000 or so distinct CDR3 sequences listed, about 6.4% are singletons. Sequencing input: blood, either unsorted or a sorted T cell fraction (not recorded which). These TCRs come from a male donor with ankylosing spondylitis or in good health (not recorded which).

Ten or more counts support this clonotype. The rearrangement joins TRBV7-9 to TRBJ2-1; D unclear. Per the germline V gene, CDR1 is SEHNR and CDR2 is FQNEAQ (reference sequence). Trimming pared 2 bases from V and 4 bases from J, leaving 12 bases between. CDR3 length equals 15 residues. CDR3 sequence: CASSLLGDFYNEQFF. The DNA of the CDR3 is TGTGCCAGCAGCTTATTGGGCGACTTTTACAATGAGCAGTTCTTC.

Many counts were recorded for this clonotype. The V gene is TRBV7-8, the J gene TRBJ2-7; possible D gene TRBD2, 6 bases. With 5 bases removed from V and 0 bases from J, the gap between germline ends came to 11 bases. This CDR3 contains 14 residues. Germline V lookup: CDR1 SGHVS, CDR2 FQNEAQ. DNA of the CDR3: TGTGCCAGCAGCCCCGGGACTTCCTCCTACGAGCAGTACTTC. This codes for CASSPGTSSYEQYF.